The clone carrying this TCR beta chain appeared a few times. Antigen specificity is unknown. Every isolated RNA sample was fully reverse transcribed, so sequencing captured expressed TCRB transcripts. Produced via immunoSEQ multiplex PCR; TCRdb's table is partial and in-frame only. Of about 270,000 clones in the sample, roughly an eighth were seen once. The CDR3 totals 14 residues. Germline-derived CDR1 and CDR2 are WSHSY and SAAADI. V was trimmed by 2 bases and J by 2 bases, leaving 10 bases between them. This entry is derived from a study of beta chain features in type 1 diabetes. Study-wide findings and caveats: Comparison showed that naive, central memory and Treg TCRB repertoires appeared more similar among patients than among healthy donors. Shortening that was moderate but significant affected the TCRB CDR3s of Type 1 diabetes patients in all four CD4+ subsets.

The sequence was obtained from a man aged 25 to 45 with type 1 diabetes. This chain joins TRBV10-2 and TRBJ2-7; TRBD2 is a possible D gene (5 bases). The material sequenced was naive CD4+ T cells from blood. CDR3 protein: CASSEQERTYEQYF. CDR3 DNA sequence: TGCGCCAGCAGTGAGCAGGAGCGGACCTACGAGCAGTACTTC.